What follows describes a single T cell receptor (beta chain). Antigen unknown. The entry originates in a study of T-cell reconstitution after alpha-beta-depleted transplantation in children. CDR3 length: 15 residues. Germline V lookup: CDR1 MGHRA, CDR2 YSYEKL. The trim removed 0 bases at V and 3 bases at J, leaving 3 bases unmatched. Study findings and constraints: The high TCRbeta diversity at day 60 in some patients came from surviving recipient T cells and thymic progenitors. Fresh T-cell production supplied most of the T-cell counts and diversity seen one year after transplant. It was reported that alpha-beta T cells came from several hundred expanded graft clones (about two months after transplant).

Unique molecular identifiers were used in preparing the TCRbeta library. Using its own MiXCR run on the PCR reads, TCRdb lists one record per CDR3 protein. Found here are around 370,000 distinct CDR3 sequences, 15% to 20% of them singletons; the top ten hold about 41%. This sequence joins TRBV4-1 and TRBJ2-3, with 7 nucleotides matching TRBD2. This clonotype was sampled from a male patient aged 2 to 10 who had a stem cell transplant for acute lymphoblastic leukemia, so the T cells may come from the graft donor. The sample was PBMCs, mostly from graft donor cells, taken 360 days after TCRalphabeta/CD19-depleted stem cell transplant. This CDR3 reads CASSQERELTDTQYF. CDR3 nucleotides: TGCGCCAGCAGCCAAGAGCGGGAGTTGACAGATACGCAGTATTTT.